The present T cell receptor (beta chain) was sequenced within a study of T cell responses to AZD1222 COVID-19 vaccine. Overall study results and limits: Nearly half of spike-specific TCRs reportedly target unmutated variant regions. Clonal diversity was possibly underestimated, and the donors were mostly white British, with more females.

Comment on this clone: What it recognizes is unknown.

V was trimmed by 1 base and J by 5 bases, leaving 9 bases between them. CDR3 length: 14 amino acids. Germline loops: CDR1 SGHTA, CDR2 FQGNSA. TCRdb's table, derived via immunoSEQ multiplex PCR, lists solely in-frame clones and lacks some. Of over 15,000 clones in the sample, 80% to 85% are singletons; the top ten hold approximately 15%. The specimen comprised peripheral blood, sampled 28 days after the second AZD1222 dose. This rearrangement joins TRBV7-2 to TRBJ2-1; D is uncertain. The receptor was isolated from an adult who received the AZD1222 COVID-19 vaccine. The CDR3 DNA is TGTGCCAGCAGCTTAGGACCTAATAACAATGAGCAGTTCTTC. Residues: CASSLGPNNNEQFF.